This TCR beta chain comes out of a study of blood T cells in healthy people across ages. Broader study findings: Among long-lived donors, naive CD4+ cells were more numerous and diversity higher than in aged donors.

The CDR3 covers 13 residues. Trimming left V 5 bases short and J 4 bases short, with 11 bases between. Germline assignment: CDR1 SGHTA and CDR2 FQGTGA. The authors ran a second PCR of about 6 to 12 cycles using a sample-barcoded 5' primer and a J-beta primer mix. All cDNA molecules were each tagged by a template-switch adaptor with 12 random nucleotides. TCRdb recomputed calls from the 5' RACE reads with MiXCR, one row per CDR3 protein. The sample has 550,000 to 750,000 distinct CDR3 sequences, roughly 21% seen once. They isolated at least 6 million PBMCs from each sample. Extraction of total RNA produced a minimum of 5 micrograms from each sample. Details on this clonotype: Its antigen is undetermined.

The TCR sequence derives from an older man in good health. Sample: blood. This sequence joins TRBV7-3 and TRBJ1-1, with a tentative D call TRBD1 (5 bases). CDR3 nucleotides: TGTGCCAGCAGCCTCCGGGACGGCACTGAAGCTTTCTTT. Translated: CASSLRDGTEAFF.